The present entry profiles one T cell receptor (beta chain) with its context. What it binds is unknown. This CDR3 spans 14 amino acids. Germline-derived CDR1 and CDR2 are MDHEN and SYDVKM. V was trimmed by 5 bases and J by 4 bases, leaving 12 bases between them. A sample-barcoded 5' primer and a J-beta primer mix were used in a second PCR of about 7 to 12 cycles. All samples yielded 2.5 million or more CDR3-containing paired-end reads. TCRdb ran MiXCR on the 5' RACE reads and lists one entry per CDR3 protein. The profile shows about 830,000 distinct CDR3 sequences, approximately 59% of them singletons. This specimen comes from a study of blood T cells in healthy people across ages. Findings of the study overall: One million T cells yielded diversity estimates that were considered underestimates. PBMCs went unsorted, and a conclusive naive versus antigen-experienced comparison was therefore prevented.

Every participating donor contributed 8.5 to 10 milliliters of peripheral blood through a draw. The origin of this receptor is a man aged 25 to 40 in good health. Sequencing used blood. J is TRBJ2-1 and V is TRBV28; D is perhaps TRBD1 (6 bases). Written as DNA, the CDR3 is TGTGCCAGCAGTCTCCGGACAGCGTACAATGAGCAGTTCTTC. Translation: CASSLRTAYNEQFF.